This passage covers 3 T cell receptor beta chains from one sample sequenced in a study of cytomegalovirus exposure and HLA in healthy donors (dated by TCRdb to about 2017). Libraries were prepared through the immunoSEQ multiplex PCR assay. A mixture of 60 forward primers for TCR Vbeta segments and 13 reverse primers for TCR Jbeta segments was used in the multiplex PCR. Not all clones reach the TCRdb copy of this immuneACCESS table, which keeps in-frame sequences only. Checked studies attribute under half of the gap to unresolved V genes and leave the rest unexplained. In this sample the table shows fewer than 150,000 clones, about 80% of which occur a single time. The leading ten clones occupy approximately 8.8% of the sample. The sequencing input was PBMCs. The receptors originated from a female donor in good health and CMV-seropositive.

The rearrangement joins TRBV9 to TRBJ1-1; maybe TRBD1 (5 bases). Germline CDR1 and CDR2: SGDLS and YYNGEE. The CDR3 runs to 14 residues. Trimming pared 3 bases from V and 8 bases from J, leaving 17 bases between. The CDR3 loop is CASSGSGISSEAFF. The DNA of the CDR3 is TGTGCCAGCAGCGGTTCAGGGATAAGCTCCGAAGCTTTCTTT.

V is TRBV4-2 and J is TRBJ1-6; TRBD1 is a possible D gene (5 bases). CDR1 is LGHNA and CDR2 is YNFKEQ in the germline V gene. The V and J ends lost 0 bases and 4 bases respectively, with 22 bases between them. The CDR3 totals 20 residues. CDR3 loop: CASSQDHLSYGTDYNSPLHF. Written as DNA, the CDR3 is TGTGCCAGCAGCCAAGACCACTTGAGTTACGGGACTGATTATAATTCACCCCTCCACTTT.

The chain carries TRBV6-5 and TRBJ1-2, with unresolved D. The CDR3 runs to 14 residues. V lost 8 bases and J 7 bases, leaving 20 bases between the germline ends. Germline assignment: CDR1 MNHEY and CDR2 SVGAGI. CDR3 nucleotide sequence: TGTGCCAGCGCCTCCGGGTCCCCCTTATTTGGCTACACCTTC. Translated, it gives CASASGSPLFGYTF.